These 3 T cell receptor beta chains originate from one sample sequenced in a study of cytomegalovirus exposure and HLA in healthy donors. With 60 Vbeta and 13 Jbeta primers, the PCR was carried out. Using immunoSEQ multiplex PCR, the repertoire was profiled, and TCRdb retains in-frame clones only, with some absent. Here the sample spans about 140,000 clones, 70% to 85% being singletons. Sequencing was done on a sample of PBMCs. All receptors come from a woman in her fifties or sixties in good health and CMV-seropositive.

This clone was counted once. The gene calls are TRBV21-1 and TRBJ2-3; the table's D call TRBD1 went unverified against the DNA. TRBV21-1 is an annotated pseudogene. This CDR3 has 15 residues. CDR3 nucleotides: TGTGCCAGCAGCAAAAGGCAGGCCCTCAGGTATACGCAGTATTTT. Encoded protein: CASSKRQALRYTQYF.

This chain connects TRBV10-3 to TRBJ2-5, with no clear D. Trimming cost V 2 bases and J 4 bases, with 5 bases left between them. CDR1 ENHRY and CDR2 SYGVKD come from the germline V gene. The CDR3 spans 12 residues. The CDR3 DNA reads TGTGCCATCAGTGAGCCGGGAGAGACCCAGTACTTC. As protein: CAISEPGETQYF.

The CDR3 is CASRPKRQSTDTQYF. The CDR3 region has the DNA TGTGCCAGCAGACCCAAGAGACAGAGCACAGATACGCAGTATTTT. V is TRBV6-5 and J is TRBJ2-3; tentatively, D is TRBD1 (5 bases). This CDR3 is 15 amino acids long. V lost 6 bases and J lost 0, with 13 bases in between. The germline V gene encodes CDR1 MNHEY and CDR2 SVGAGI.